The clone carrying this T cell receptor (beta chain) was found a few times. The data were taken from a study of blood T cells in healthy people across ages. There are 16 residues in the CDR3. From germline, CDR1 is MGHDK and CDR2 SYGVNS. Trimming pared 5 bases from V and 5 bases from J, leaving 16 bases between. A second PCR, run for roughly 7 to 12 cycles, used a sample-barcoded 5' primer plus a J-beta primer mix. Via MiXCR, TCRdb re-called the 5' RACE reads, giving one row per CDR3 protein. In the table there are roughly 900,000 distinct CDR3 sequences, 25% to 30% of which are singletons. What was sequenced was blood. This sequence joins TRBV25-1 and TRBJ1-6; the D gene is possibly TRBD1 (6 bases). The TCR originated in a woman aged 80 or over in good health. CDR3 DNA sequence: TGTGCCAGCAGTCCCAAAGGACAGTTTAATAATTCACCCCTCCACTTT. Encoded protein: CASSPKGQFNNSPLHF. Together with reference TRBV25-1 and TRBJ1-6, the CDR3 gives the full variable domain: EADIYQTPRYLVIGTGKKITLECSQTMGHDKMYWYQQDPGMELHLIHYSYGVNSTEKGDLSSESTVSRIRTEHFPLTLESARPSHTSQYLCASSPKGQFNNSPLHFGNGTRLTVT.